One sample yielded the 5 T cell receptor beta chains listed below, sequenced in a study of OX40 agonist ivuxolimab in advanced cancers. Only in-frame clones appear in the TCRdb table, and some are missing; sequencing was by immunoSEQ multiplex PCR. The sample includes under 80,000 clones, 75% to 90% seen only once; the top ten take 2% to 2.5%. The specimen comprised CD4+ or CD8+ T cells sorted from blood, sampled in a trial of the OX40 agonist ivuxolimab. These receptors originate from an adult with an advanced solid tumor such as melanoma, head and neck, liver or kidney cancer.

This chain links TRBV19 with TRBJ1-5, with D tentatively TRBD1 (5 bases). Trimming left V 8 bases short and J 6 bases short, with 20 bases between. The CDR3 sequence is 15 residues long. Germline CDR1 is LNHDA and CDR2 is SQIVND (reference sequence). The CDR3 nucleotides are TGTGCCAGTTCCTCGCGGGGCAGGGAGAGTCAGCCCCAGCATTTT. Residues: CASSSRGRESQPQHF.

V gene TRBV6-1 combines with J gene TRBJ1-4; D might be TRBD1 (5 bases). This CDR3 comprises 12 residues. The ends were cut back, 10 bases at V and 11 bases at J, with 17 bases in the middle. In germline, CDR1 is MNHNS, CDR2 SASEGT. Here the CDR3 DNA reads TGTGCCACCCGTAGGGACCATTGGAAACTGTTTTTT. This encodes CATRRDHWKLFF.

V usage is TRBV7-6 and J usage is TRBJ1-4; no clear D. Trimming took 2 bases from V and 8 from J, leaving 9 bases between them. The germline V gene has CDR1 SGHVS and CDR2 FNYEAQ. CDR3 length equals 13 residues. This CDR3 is CASSLRGWEKLFF. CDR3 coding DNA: TGTGCCAGCAGCTTACGGGGTTGGGAAAAACTGTTTTTT.

CDR3 sequence: CVQRSGLNTEAFF. The CDR3 bases are TGTGTCCAGAGGTCGGGTCTCAACACTGAAGCTTTCTTT. This chain links TRBV30 with TRBJ1-1; D remains unclear. Germline V gene data show CDR1 as GTSNPN and CDR2 as SVGIG (reference sequence). There are 13 residues in the CDR3.

CDR3 nucleotide sequence: TGTGCCAGCAGAAGACTAGCGGAAACCTACGAGCAGTACTTC. Translating gives CASRRLAETYEQYF. This sequence joins TRBV27 and TRBJ2-7; 9 bases line up with TRBD2. The CDR3 extends over 14 amino acids. J lost 2 bases, V lost 6 bases, and 5 bases had no gene match. From germline, CDR1 is MNHEY and CDR2 SMNVEV (reference sequence).